These 21 T cell receptor beta chains were sequenced from one sample in a study of cytomegalovirus exposure and HLA in healthy donors. The PCR was carried out with 60 Vbeta primers and 13 Jbeta primers. TCRdb's copy holds only in-frame clones and misses some; the assay was immunoSEQ multiplex PCR. The sample contains about 130,000 clones, approximately 74% of which appear only once. Material for sequencing was PBMCs. These receptor sequences come from a male donor in good health and CMV-seronegative.

This clone was observed once. The chain carries TRBV27 and TRBJ1-1, with D possibly being TRBD1 (5 bases). Germline loops: CDR1 MNHEY, CDR2 SMNVEV (reference sequence). V lost 0 bases, J lost 2 bases, and 10 bases lay in between. The CDR3 loop spans 15 amino acids. CDR3 sequence reads: CASSLSSTGNTEAFF. Here the CDR3 DNA reads TGTGCCAGCAGTTTATCGAGTACAGGAAACACTGAAGCTTTCTTT.

The rearrangement joins TRBV28 to TRBJ2-7, with TRBD1 matching over 7 bases. This CDR3 contains 14 residues. The J segment lost 3 bases and the V segment lost 7 bases, leaving 9 bases of the junction unmatched. Germline CDR1 is MDHEN and CDR2 is SYDVKM. The chain's CDR3 is CASNPRDSLYEQYF. In DNA form, the CDR3 reads TGTGCCAGCAACCCACGGGACAGCCTCTACGAGCAGTACTTC.

The chain carries TRBV1 and TRBJ1-5; whether TRBD1, the table's D call, matches the DNA was not checked. TRBV1 counts as a pseudogene. There are 18 residues in the CDR3. The CDR3 reads CTSSPRSDRPASNQPQHF. The DNA of the CDR3 is TGCACCAGCAGCCCCCGATCCGACAGGCCGGCTAGCAATCAGCCCCAGCATTTT.

This chain joins TRBV6-1 and TRBJ1-3; D is ambiguous. Per the germline V gene, CDR1 is MNHNS and CDR2 is SASEGT. V gave up 3 bases and J gave up 4 bases, with 10 bases separating them. This CDR3 has 14 amino acids. The CDR3 DNA reads TGTGCCAGCAGTGACAGGCCCCAGGGAAACACCATATATTTT. Residues: CASSDRPQGNTIYF.

The rearrangement uses TRBV7-7 and TRBJ2-2; 7 nucleotides align to TRBD1. CDR3 length equals 13 residues. Looked up from germline, CDR1 is SSHAT and CDR2 is FNYEAQ (reference sequence). CDR3 coding DNA: TGTGCAGCCGGGACAGCGAACACCGGGGAGCTGTTTTTT. Its translation: CAAGTANTGELFF. Together with reference TRBV7-7 and TRBJ2-2, the CDR3 gives the full variable domain: GAGVSQSPRYKVTKRGQDVTLRCDPISSHATLYWYQQALGQGPEFLTYFNYEAQPDKSGLPSDRFSAERPEGSISTLTIQRTEQRDSAMYRCAAGTANTGELFFGEGSRLTVL.

Only a few counts were recorded for this clone. J is TRBJ2-7 and V is TRBV15; 8 positions match TRBD1. V trimming: 8 bases; J trimming: 2 bases; junction bases outside the gene matches: 11. Looked up from germline, CDR1 is LNHNV and CDR2 is YYDKDF (reference sequence). The CDR3 runs 15 residues. This chain's CDR3 is CATGARDRQPYEQYF. The CDR3 DNA is TGTGCCACCGGGGCCCGGGACAGGCAGCCCTACGAGCAGTACTTC.

The chain couples TRBV29-1 to TRBJ1-1, with a weak D call TRBD1 (5 bases). The CDR3 extends over 12 amino acids. CDR1 is SQVTM, CDR2 ANQGSEA, per germline. The chain's CDR3 is CRGGEGNTEAFF. As DNA, the CDR3 is TGCAGAGGAGGGGAAGGGAACACTGAAGCTTTCTTT.

The rearrangement uses TRBV7-2 and TRBJ1-5; D possibly corresponds to TRBD1 (6 bases). The CDR3 covers 13 residues. CDR1 SGHTA and CDR2 FQGNSA come from the germline V gene. V was trimmed by 9 bases and J by 4 bases, leaving 13 bases between them. This CDR3 reads CASQGSFNQPQHF. CDR3 bases: TGTGCCAGTCAGGGGTCTTTTAATCAGCCCCAGCATTTT.

This rearrangement joins TRBV19 to TRBJ1-3; D is possibly TRBD1 (5 bases). CDR3 length equals 13 residues. Germline V gene sequence: CDR1 LNHDA, CDR2 SQIVND (reference sequence). Trimming stripped 5 bases from V and 2 bases from J, with 7 bases between. The CDR3 coding sequence is TGTGCCAGTAGTGTGGACACTGGAAACACCATATATTTT. Its protein product is CASSVDTGNTIYF.

The rearrangement links TRBV14 to TRBJ2-5; TRBD1 matches 7 bases. The CDR3 is 15 residues long. Germline CDR1 is SGHDN and CDR2 is FVKESK. V trimming: 2 bases; J trimming: 2 bases; junction bases outside the gene matches: 5. The CDR3 spells CASSQSQGVQETQYF. CDR3 DNA: TGTGCCAGCAGCCAATCCCAGGGGGTACAAGAGACCCAGTACTTC.

The chain uses TRBV5-1 and TRBJ1-2; 11 nucleotides line up with TRBD1. With 4 bases clipped from V and 6 bases from J, the junction kept 8 bases outside the gene matches. This CDR3 has 15 residues. Germline lookup yields CDR1 SGHRS and CDR2 YFSETQ. The CDR3 nucleotides read TGCGCCAGCAGCCTAGGGACAGGGGGAATGGATGGCTACACCTTC. Translating it yields CASSLGTGGMDGYTF.

This sequence joins TRBV4-1 and TRBJ2-7; 7 bases match TRBD2. CDR3 length: 16 residues. Unmatched junction bases numbered 5, after V lost 0 bases and J lost 0 bases. CDR1 MGHRA and CDR2 YSYEKL come from the germline V gene. CDR3 amino acids: CASSQERSSGSYEQYF. The CDR3 DNA reads as TGCGCCAGCAGCCAAGAAAGATCTAGCGGCTCCTACGAGCAGTACTTC.

This clone was seen only a few times. The chain has TRBV27 and TRBJ1-1, with D possibly TRBD1 on 5 matching bases. The CDR3 spans 14 residues. Trimming removed 6 bases from V and 4 bases from J, with 15 bases in between. CDR1 and CDR2 (germline): MNHEY, SMNVEV (reference sequence). The CDR3 bases are TGTGCCAGCAGAATCCTCGCGGGGGGCACTGAAGCTTTCTTT. It specifies CASRILAGGTEAFF.

The genes are TRBV11-2 and TRBJ1-6, with D possibly TRBD1 on 6 matching bases. The CDR3 extends over 15 amino acids. Germline V gene lookup returns CDR1 SGHAT and CDR2 FQNNGV. Trimming stripped 1 base from V and 7 bases from J, with 11 bases between. The CDR3 reads CASSLGAGDNSPLHF. CDR3 DNA: TGTGCCAGCAGCTTAGGGGCAGGGGACAATTCACCCCTCCACTTT.

The V gene is TRBV11-3, the J gene TRBJ2-7; TRBD2 matches 9 bases. Germline assignment: CDR1 SGHNT and CDR2 YENEEA. With V trimmed by 5 bases and J by 5 bases, 4 bases remained unmatched. CDR3 length equals 13 residues. CDR3 loop: CASSPAGGDEQYF. DNA for the CDR3: TGTGCCAGCAGCCCAGCGGGAGGTGACGAGCAGTACTTC.

The rearrangement joins TRBV7-2 to TRBJ2-4; 7 nucleotides line up with TRBD2. CDR1 SGHTA and CDR2 FQGNSA come from the germline V gene. The CDR3 has 17 residues. With 5 bases clipped from V and 0 bases from J, the junction kept 10 bases outside the gene matches. CDR3 region: CASSPPGGVLAKNIQYF. The CDR3 bases are TGTGCCAGCAGCCCACCTGGGGGGGTACTAGCCAAAAACATTCAGTACTTC.

The chain has TRBV7-2 and TRBJ2-7, with D possibly being TRBD2 (7 bases). V lost 0 bases and J 7 bases, leaving 13 bases between the germline ends. This CDR3 has 14 residues. Germline loops: CDR1 SGHTA, CDR2 FQGNSA. CDR3: CASSLAYGGQEQYF. CDR3 coding DNA: TGTGCCAGCAGCTTAGCGTACGGGGGGCAGGAGCAGTACTTC.

Points on this clone: Mismatch with germline at one junction end may stem from a read error. The genes are TRBV7-9 and TRBJ1-1, with a possible D match to TRBD1 (6 bases). In germline, CDR1 is SEHNR, CDR2 FQNEAQ (reference sequence). There are 17 residues in the CDR3. In nucleotides, the CDR3 is TGTTCCAGCAGCTTCCCAAGGAACAGGGTCGGGAACACTGAAGCTTTCTTT. Amino acid sequence: CSSSFPRNRVGNTEAFF.

This clone has a handful of counts. J is TRBJ2-7 and V is TRBV18; 7 nucleotides align to TRBD1. Germline CDR1 and CDR2: KGHSH and LQKENI. The V gene end was trimmed by 3 bases and the J gene end by 0 bases; junction bases not matched to a gene: 5. The CDR3 is 15 residues long. The CDR3 DNA reads TGTGCCAGCTCACCCCTAACAGGGGCCTCCTACGAGCAGTACTTC. This sequence encodes CASSPLTGASYEQYF.

The V call is TRBV6-5, the J call TRBJ1-1, with no clear D. V was trimmed by 6 bases and J by 2 bases, leaving 16 bases between them. This CDR3 has 15 amino acids. Germline CDR1 MNHEY, CDR2 SVGAGI. The CDR3 DNA reads as TGTGCCAGCAGGTCCCTTAAATCAGGTAACACTGAAGCTTTCTTT. The encoded protein is CASRSLKSGNTEAFF.

The rearrangement uses TRBV6-5 and TRBJ2-1; 10 bases fit TRBD2. Looked up from germline, CDR1 is MNHEY and CDR2 is SVGAGI. Losses at the gene ends were 4 bases for V and 7 bases for J; bases not matched to a gene: 4. CDR3 length: 14 residues. The CDR3 here is CASSFGLAVNEQFF. As DNA, the CDR3 is TGTGCCAGCAGTTTCGGACTAGCGGTAAATGAGCAGTTCTTC.